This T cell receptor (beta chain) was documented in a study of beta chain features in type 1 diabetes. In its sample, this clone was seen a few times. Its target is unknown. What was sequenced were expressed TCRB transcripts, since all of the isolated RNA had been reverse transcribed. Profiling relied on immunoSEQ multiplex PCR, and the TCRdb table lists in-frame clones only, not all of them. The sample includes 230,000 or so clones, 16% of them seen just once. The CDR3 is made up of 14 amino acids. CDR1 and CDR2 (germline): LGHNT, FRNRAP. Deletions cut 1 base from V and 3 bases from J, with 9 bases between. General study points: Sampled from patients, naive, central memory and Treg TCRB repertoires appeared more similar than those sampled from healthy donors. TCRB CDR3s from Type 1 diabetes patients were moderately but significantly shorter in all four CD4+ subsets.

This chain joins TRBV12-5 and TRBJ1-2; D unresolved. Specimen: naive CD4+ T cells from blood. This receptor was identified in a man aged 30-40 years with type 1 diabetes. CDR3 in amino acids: CASGLGDTYYGYTF. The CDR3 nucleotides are TGTGCTAGTGGTTTGGGAGACACGTACTATGGCTACACCTTC.